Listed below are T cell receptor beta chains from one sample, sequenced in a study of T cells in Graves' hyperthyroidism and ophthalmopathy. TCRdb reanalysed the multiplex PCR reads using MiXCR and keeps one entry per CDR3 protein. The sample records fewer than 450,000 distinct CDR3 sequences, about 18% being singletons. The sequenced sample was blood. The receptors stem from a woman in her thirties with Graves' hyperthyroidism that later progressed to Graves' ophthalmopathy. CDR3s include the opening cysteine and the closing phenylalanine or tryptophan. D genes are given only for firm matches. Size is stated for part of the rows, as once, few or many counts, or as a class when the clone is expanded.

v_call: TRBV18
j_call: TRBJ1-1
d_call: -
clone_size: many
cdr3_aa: CASSTTGGDTEAFF
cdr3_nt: TGTGCCAGCTCGACCACCGGGGGTGATACTGAAGCTTTCTTT

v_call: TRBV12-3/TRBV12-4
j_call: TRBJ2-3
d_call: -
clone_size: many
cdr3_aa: CASSPVEDTQYF
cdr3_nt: TGTGCCAGCAGTCCTGTAGAGGATACGCAGTATTTT

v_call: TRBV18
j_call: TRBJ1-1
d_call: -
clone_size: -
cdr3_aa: CASSPRADFPNTEAFF
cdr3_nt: TGTGCCAGCTCACCCCGGGCGGACTTCCCGAACACTGAAGCTTTCTTT

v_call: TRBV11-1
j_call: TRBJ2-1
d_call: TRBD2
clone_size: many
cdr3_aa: CASSFAGGWNEQFF
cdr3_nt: TGTGCCAGCAGCTTCGCGGGGGGGTGGAATGAGCAGTTCTTC

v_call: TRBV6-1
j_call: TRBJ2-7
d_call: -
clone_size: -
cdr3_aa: CASSLGQRRYEQYF
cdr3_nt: TGTGCCAGCAGCCTTGGTCAGCGCCGATACGAGCAGTACTTC

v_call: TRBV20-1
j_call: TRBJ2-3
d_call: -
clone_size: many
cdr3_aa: CSARTGFAGDTQYF
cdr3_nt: TGCAGTGCCCGAACAGGGTTTGCGGGAGATACGCAGTATTTT

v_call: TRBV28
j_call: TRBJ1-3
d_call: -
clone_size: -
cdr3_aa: CASSLGQFTGNTIYF
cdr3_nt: TGTGCCAGCAGTTTGGGGCAGTTCACTGGAAACACCATATATTTT

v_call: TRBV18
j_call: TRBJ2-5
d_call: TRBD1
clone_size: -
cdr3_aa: CASSPRQGEETQYF
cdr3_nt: TGTGCCAGCTCACCACGACAGGGCGAAGAGACCCAGTACTTC

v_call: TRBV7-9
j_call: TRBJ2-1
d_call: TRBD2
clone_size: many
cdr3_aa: CASSSYPLTSVYNEQFF
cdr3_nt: TGTGCCAGCAGCTCCTACCCTCTGACTAGCGTCTACAATGAGCAGTTCTTC

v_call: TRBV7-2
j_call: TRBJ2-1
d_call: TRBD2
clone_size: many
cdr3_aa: CASSPRTSGNSLGQFF
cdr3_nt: TGTGCCAGCAGCCCAAGGACTAGCGGGAATAGTTTAGGGCAGTTCTTC

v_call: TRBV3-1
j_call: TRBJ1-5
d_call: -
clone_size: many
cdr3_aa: CASRRSWDDDQPQHF
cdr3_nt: TGTGCCAGCAGGAGGTCATGGGACGATGATCAGCCCCAGCATTTT

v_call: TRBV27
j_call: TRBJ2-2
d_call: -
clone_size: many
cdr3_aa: CASSSTNTGELFF
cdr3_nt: TGTGCCAGCAGTTCTACAAACACCGGGGAGCTGTTTTTT

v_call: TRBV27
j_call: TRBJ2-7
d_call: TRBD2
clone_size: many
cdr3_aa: CASSYSGSNYEQYF
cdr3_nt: TGTGCCAGCAGTTATAGCGGGTCTAACTACGAGCAGTACTTC

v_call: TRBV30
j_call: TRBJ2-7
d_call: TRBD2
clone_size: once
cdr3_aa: CAWSLTSGFYEQYF
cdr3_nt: TGTGCCTGGAGTCTGACTAGCGGGTTCTACGAGCAGTACTTC

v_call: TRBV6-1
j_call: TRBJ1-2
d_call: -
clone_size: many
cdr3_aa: CASSDANYGYTF
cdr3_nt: TGTGCCAGCAGTGATGCTAACTATGGCTACACCTTC

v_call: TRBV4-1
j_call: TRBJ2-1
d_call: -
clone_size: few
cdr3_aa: CASSQRRGADEQFF
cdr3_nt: TGCGCCAGCAGCCAACGACGGGGGGCGGATGAGCAGTTCTTC

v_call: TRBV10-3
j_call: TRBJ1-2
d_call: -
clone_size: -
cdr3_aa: CAISESRSQYGYTF
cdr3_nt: TGTGCCATCAGTGAGTCCCGTAGCCAATATGGCTACACCTTC

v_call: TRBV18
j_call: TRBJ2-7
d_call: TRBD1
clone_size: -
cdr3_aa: CASSPTIRQGAYEQYF
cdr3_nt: TGTGCCAGCTCACCTACTATTCGTCAGGGGGCTTACGAGCAGTACTTC

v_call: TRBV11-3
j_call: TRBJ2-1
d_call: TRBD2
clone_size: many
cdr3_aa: CASSLEGGNEQFF
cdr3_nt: TGTGCCAGCAGCTTAGAGGGAGGGAATGAGCAGTTCTTC

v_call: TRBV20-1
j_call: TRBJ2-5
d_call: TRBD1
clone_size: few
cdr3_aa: CSAADEDRGDETQYF
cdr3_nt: TGCAGTGCTGCCGACGAAGACAGGGGGGACGAGACCCAGTACTTC

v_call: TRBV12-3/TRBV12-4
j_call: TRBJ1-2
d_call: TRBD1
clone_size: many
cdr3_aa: CASTQDRGNYGYTF
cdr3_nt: TGTGCCAGCACGCAGGACAGGGGAAACTATGGCTACACCTTC

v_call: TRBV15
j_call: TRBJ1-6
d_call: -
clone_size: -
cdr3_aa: CATSKDPPDRKYNSPLHF
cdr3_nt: TGTGCCACCAGCAAAGACCCCCCGGACAGAAAGTATAATTCACCCCTCCACTTT

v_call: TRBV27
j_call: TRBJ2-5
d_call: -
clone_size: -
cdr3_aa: CASSPPPPLETQYF
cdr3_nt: TGTGCCAGCAGTCCCCCCCCCCCCCTAGAGACCCAGTACTTC

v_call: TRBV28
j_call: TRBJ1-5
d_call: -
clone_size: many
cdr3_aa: CASRRTNQPQHF
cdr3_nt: TGTGCCAGCCGGCGTACGAATCAGCCCCAGCATTTT

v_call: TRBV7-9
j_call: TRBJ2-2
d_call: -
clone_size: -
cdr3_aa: CASSLADPGPTGELFF
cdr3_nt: TGTGCCAGCAGCTTAGCCGATCCGGGACCTACCGGGGAGCTGTTTTTT

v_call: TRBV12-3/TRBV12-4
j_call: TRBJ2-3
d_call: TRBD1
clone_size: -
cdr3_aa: CATQTGGSTDTQYF
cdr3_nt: TGTGCCACCCAAACAGGGGGTTCCACAGATACGCAGTATTTT

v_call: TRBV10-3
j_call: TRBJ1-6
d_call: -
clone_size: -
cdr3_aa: CAISESADSTYNSPLHF
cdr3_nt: TGTGCCATCAGTGAGTCGGCGGATTCCACGTATAATTCACCCCTCCACTTT

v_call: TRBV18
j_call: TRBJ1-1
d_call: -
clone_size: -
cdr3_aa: CASSPRQGTDTEAFF
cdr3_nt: TGTGCCAGCTCACCACGCCAGGGTACGGACACTGAAGCTTTCTTT

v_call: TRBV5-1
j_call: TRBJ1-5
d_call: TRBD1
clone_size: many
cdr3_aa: CASSFNRDRVNQPQHF
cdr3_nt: TGCGCCAGCAGCTTTAACCGGGACAGGGTCAATCAGCCCCAGCATTTT

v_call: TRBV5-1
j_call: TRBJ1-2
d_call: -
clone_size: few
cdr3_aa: CASSLIRNYGYTF
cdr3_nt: TGCGCCAGCAGCTTGATCCGTAACTATGGCTACACCTTC

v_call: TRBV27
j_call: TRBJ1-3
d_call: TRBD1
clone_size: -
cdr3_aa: CASSPLSVQGVVGNTLYF
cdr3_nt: TGTGCCAGCAGTCCACTCTCAGTCCAGGGGGTGGTTGGAAACACCCTATATTTT

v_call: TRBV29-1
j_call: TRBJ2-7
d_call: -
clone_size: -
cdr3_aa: CSVEVPGGEQYF
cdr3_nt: TGCAGCGTTGAAGTCCCAGGTGGAGAGCAGTACTTC

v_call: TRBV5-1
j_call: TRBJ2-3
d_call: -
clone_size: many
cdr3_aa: CASSSWGRSGDTQYF
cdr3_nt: TGCGCCAGCAGCTCGTGGGGTAGGTCCGGGGATACGCAGTATTTT

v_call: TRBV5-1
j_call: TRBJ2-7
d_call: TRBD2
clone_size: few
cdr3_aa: CASSLGTSGNSYEQYF
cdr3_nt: TGCGCCAGCAGCTTGGGGACTAGCGGGAACTCCTACGAGCAGTACTTC

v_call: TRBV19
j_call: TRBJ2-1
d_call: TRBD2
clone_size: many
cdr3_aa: CASIAGGSSYNEQFF
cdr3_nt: TGTGCCAGTATAGCGGGAGGGAGCTCCTACAATGAGCAGTTCTTC

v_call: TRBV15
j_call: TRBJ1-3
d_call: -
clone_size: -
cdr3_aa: CATSRGEIQNTIYF
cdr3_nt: TGTGCCACCAGCAGAGGGGAAATACAGAACACCATATATTTT

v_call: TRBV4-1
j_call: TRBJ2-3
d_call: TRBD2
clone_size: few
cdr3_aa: CASSQLTSGGLSTDTQYF
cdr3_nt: TGCGCCAGCAGCCAACTAACTAGCGGGGGACTCAGCACAGATACGCAGTATTTT

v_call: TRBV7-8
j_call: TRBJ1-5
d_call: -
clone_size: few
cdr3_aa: CASSLSSGNQPQHF
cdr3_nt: TGTGCCAGCAGCCTCTCCTCGGGTAATCAGCCCCAGCATTTT

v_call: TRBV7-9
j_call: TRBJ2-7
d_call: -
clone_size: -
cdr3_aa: CASSQTAGALDEQYF
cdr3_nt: TGTGCCAGCAGCCAGACCGCCGGGGCCCTGGACGAGCAGTACTTC

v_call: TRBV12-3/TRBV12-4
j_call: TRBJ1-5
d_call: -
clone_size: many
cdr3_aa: CASSFGGAGSNQPQHF
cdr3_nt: TGTGCCAGCAGTTTCGGTGGGGCTGGCAGCAATCAGCCCCAGCATTTT

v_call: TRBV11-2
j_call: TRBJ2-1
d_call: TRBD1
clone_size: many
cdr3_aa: CASSSRDRFDEQFF
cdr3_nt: TGTGCCAGCAGCTCCCGGGACAGGTTCGATGAGCAGTTCTTC

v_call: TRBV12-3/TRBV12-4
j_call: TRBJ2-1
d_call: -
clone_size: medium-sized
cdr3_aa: CASSFSQGNEQFF
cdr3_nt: TGTGCCAGCAGTTTTAGCCAGGGCAATGAGCAGTTCTTC

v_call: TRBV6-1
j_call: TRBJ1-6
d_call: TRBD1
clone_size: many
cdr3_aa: CASSAYRGPSNNSPLHF
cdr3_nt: TGTGCCAGCAGTGCTTACAGGGGTCCCTCAAATAATTCACCCCTCCACTTT

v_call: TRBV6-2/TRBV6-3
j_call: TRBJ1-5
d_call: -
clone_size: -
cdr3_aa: CANSYSTGDQPQHF
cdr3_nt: TGTGCCAACAGTTACTCGACAGGTGATCAGCCCCAGCATTTT

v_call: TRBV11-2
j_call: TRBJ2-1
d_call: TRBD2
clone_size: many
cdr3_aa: CASSPNSGSKFF
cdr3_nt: TGTGCCAGCAGCCCAAATAGCGGGAGCAAGTTCTTC

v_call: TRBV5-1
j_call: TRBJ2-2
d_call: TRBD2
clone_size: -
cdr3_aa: CASSLAGGPSTGELFF
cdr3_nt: TGCGCCAGCTCACTAGCGGGAGGGCCCTCCACCGGGGAGCTGTTTTTT

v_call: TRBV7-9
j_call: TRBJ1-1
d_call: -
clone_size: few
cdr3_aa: CASSSPIPGEAFF
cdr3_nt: TGTGCCAGCAGCTCCCCGATCCCAGGAGAAGCTTTCTTT

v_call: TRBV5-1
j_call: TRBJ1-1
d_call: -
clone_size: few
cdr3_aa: CASSFSGNSNTEAFF
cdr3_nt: TGCGCCAGCAGCTTTTCGGGCAACTCGAACACTGAAGCTTTCTTT

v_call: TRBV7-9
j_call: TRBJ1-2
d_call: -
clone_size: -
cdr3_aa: CASSLAPLGREDGYTF
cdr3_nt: TGTGCCAGCAGCTTAGCCCCCCTCGGGAGGGAGGATGGCTACACCTTC

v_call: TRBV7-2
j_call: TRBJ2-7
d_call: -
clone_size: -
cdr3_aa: CASSYDRDASYEQYF
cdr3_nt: TGTGCCAGCAGCTACGACCGGGACGCAAGCTACGAGCAGTACTTC

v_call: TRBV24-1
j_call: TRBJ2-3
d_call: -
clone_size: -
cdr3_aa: CATSDLLFGGTDTQYF
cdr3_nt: TGTGCCACCAGTGATTTGCTGTTTGGGGGCACAGATACGCAGTATTTT